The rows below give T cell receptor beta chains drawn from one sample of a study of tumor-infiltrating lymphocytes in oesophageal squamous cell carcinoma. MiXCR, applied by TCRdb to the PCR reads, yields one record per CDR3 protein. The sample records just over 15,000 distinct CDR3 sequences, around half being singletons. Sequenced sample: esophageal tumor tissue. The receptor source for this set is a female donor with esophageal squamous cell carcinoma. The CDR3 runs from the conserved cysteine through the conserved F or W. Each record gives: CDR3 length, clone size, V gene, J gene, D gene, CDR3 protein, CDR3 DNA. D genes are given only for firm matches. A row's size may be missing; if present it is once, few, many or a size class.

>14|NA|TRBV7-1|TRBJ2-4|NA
CASSSQPGLNIQYF
TGTGCCAGCAGCTCCCAACCGGGACTAAACATTCAGTACTTC
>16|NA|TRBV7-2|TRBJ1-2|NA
CASSLTMAGTNYGYTF
TGTGCCAGCAGCTTAACGATGGCAGGGACGAACTATGGCTACACCTTC
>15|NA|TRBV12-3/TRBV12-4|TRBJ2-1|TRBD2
CASSLQAGGPYEQFF
TGTGCCAGCAGTTTACAAGCGGGAGGGCCGTATGAGCAGTTCTTC
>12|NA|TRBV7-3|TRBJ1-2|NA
CASSLTGEGYTF
TGTGCCAGCAGCTTGACAGGAGAAGGCTACACCTTC
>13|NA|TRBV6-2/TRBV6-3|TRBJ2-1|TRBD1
CASSMTGYNEQFF
TGTGCCAGCAGTATGACAGGGTACAATGAGCAGTTCTTC
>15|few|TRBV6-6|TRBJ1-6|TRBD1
CASSSINRGLSPLHF
TGTGCCAGCAGTTCGATTAACAGGGGGCTTTCACCCCTCCACTTT
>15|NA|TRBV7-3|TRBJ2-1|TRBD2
CASSPSGDTYNEQFF
TGTGCCAGCAGCCCCAGCGGGGATACCTACAATGAGCAGTTCTTC
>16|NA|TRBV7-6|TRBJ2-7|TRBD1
CASSRQGQGTSYEQYF
TGTGCCAGCAGCCGCCAGGGACAGGGAACAAGCTACGAGCAGTACTTC
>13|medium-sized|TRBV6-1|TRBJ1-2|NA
CASRREANYGYTF
TGTGCCAGCAGACGGGAAGCTAACTATGGCTACACCTTC
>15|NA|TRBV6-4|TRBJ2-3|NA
CASSRQASPTDTQYF
TGTGCCAGCAGCAGACAGGCAAGTCCGACAGATACGCAGTATTTT
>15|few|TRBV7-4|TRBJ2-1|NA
CASSLAGVPYNEQFF
TGTGCCAGCAGCTTAGCGGGAGTACCCTACAATGAGCAGTTCTTC
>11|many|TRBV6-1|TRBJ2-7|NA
CAGARGGEQYF
TGTGCCGGCGCCCGAGGAGGGGAGCAGTACTTC
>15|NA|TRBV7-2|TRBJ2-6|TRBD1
CASSSGQAGANVLTF
TGTGCCAGCAGCTCGGGACAGGCCGGGGCCAACGTCCTGACTTTC
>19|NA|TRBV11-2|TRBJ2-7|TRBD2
CASSLYRLAGSSEAGEQYF
TGTGCCAGCAGCTTATACCGACTAGCGGGCTCATCGGAAGCAGGGGAGCAGTACTTC
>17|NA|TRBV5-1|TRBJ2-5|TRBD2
CASSRTLAGGPGETQYF
TGCGCCAGCAGCCGAACTCTAGCGGGAGGGCCAGGGGAGACCCAGTACTTC
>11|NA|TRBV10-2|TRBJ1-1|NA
CASSSVGEQYF
TGCGCCAGCAGCAGTGTGGGGGAGCAGTACTTT
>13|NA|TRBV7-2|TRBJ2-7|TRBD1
CASSPGQALEQYF
TGTGCCAGCAGCCCCGGACAGGCTCTCGAGCAGTACTTC
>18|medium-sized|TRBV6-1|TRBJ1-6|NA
CASSEAAPGDSYNSPLHF
TGTGCCAGCAGTGAAGCAGCGCCGGGGGACTCCTATAATTCACCCCTCCACTTT
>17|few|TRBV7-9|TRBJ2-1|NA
CASSNGVLQSSYNEQFF
TGTGCTAGCAGTAACGGGGTCCTGCAGAGCTCCTACAATGAGCAGTTCTTC
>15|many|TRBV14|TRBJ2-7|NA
CASSQVRGHYYEQYF
TGTGCCAGCAGCCAAGTTCGGGGACACTACTACGAGCAGTACTTC
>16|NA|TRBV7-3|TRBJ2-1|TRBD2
CASSPPGGGGNNEQFF
TGTGCCAGCAGCCCGCCGGGAGGAGGAGGCAACAATGAGCAGTTCTTC
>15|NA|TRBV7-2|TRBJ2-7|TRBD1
CASSPRPGQTYEQYF
TGTGCCAGCAGCCCTCGTCCGGGACAGACCTACGAGCAGTACTTC
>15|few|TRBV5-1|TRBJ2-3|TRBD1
CASRPGTGNTDTQYF
TGCGCCAGCAGGCCCGGGACAGGTAACACAGATACGCAGTATTTT
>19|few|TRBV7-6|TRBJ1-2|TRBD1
CASSLELGETGALIYGYTF
TGTGCCAGCAGCTTAGAGCTCGGGGAGACAGGGGCTCTAATCTATGGCTACACCTTC